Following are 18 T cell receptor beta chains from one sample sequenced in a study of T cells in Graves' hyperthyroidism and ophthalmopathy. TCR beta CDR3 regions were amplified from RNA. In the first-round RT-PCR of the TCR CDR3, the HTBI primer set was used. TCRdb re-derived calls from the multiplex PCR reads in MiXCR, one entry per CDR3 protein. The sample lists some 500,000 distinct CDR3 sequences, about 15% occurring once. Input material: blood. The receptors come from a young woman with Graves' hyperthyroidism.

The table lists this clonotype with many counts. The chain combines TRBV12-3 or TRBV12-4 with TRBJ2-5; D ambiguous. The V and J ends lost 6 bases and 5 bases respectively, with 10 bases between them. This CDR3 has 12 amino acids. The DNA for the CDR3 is TGTGCCAGCAGGAAAATAGAGGAGACCCAGTACTTC. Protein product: CASRKIEETQYF.

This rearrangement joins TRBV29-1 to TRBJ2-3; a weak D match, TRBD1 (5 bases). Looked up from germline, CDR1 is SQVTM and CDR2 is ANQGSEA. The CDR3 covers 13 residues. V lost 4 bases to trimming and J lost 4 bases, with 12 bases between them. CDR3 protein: CSVGSGHPDTQYF. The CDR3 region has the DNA TGCAGCGTTGGGTCAGGGCATCCAGATACGCAGTATTTT.

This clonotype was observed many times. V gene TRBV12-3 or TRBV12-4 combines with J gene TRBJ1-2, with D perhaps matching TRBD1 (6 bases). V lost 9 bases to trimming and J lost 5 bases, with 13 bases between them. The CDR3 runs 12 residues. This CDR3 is CASKETGYGYTF. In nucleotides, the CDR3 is TGTGCCAGTAAAGAAACAGGGTATGGCTACACCTTC.

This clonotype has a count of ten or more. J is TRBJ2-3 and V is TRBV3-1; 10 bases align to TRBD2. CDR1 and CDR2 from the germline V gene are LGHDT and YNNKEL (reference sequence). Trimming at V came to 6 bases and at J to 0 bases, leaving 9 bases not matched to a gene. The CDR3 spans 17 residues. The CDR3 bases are TGTGCCAGCAGTGAGACTAGCGGGCCACCTAGCACAGATACGCAGTATTTT. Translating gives CASSETSGPPSTDTQYF.

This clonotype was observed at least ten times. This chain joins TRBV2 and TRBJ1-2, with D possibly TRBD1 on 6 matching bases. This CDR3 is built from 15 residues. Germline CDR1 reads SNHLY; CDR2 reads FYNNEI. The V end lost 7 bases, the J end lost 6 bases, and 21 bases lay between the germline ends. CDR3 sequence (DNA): TGTGCCAGCATCGGGGACATCCTCACTGTGGATGGCTACACCTTC. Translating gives CASIGDILTVDGYTF.

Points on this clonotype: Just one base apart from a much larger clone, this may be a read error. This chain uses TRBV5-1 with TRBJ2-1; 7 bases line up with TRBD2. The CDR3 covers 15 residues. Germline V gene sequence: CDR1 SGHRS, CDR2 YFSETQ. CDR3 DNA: TGCGGCAGCAGCTCGCCGGGAGGACTCGACAATGAGCAGTTCTTC. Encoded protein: CGSSSPGGLDNEQFF.

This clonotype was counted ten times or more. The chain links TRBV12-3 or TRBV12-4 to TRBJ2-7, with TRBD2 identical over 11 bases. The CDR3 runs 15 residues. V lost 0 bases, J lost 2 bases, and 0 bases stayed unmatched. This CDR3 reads CASSLATSGAYEQYF. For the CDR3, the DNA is TGTGCCAGCAGTTTAGCGACTAGCGGGGCCTACGAGCAGTACTTC.

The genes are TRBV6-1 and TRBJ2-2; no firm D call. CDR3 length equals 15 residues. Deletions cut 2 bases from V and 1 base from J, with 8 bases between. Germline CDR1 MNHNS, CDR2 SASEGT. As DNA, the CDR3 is TGTGCCAGCAGTGAATGGCGCGAGAACACCGGGGAGCTGTTTTTT. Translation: CASSEWRENTGELFF.

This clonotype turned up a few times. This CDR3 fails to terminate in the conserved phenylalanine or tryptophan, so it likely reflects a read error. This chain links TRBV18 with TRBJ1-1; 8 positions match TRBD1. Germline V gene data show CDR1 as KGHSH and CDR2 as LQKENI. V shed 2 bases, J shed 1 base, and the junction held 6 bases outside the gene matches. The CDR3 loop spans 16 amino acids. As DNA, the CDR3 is TGTGCCAGCTCACCAATAGGAACAGGGGGGAACACTGAAGCTTTCCTT. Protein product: CASSPIGTGGNTEAFL.

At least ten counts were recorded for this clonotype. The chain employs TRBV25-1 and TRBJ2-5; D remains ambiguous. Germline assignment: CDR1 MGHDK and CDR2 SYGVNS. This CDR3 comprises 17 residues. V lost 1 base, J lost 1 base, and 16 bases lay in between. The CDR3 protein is CASSELGLPTTQETQYF. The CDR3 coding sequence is TGTGCCAGCAGTGAATTAGGCCTCCCTACGACCCAAGAGACCCAGTACTTC. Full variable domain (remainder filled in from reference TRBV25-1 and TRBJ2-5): EADIYQTPRYLVIGTGKKITLECSQTMGHDKMYWYQQDPGMELHLIHYSYGVNSTEKGDLSSESTVSRIRTEHFPLTLESARPSHTSQYLCASSELGLPTTQETQYFGPGTRLLVL.

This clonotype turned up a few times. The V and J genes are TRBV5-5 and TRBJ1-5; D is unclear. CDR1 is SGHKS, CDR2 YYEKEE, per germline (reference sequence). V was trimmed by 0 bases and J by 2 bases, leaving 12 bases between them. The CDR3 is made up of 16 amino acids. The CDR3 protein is CASSLGAGGGNQPQHF. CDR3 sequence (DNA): TGTGCCAGCAGCTTGGGGGCGGGTGGCGGCAATCAGCCCCAGCATTTT.

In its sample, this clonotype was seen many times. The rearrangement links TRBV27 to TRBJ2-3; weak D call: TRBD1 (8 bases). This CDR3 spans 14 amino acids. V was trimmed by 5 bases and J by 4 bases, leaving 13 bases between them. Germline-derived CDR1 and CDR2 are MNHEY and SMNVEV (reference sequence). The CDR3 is CASSPTGGADTQYF. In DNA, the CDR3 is TGTGCCAGCAGTCCTACAGGGGGGGCAGATACGCAGTATTTT.

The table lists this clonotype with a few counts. Written as DNA, the CDR3 is TGTGCCTGGAGGAAACAGGGGGGGTATGGCTACACCTTC. Encoded protein: CAWRKQGGYGYTF. V gene TRBV30 combines with J gene TRBJ1-2, with 8 nucleotides matching TRBD1. The CDR3 is 13 residues long. Germline V gene lookup returns CDR1 GTSNPN and CDR2 SVGIG (reference sequence). V dropped 3 bases and J dropped 5; count of bases not matched to a gene: 5.

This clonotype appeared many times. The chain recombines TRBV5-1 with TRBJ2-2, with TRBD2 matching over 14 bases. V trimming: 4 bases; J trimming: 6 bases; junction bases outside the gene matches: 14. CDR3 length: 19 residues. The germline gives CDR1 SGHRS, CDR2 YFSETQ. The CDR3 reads CASSPNAGTSGSRAGELFF. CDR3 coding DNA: TGCGCCAGCAGCCCAAACGCAGGGACTAGCGGGAGTCGGGCCGGGGAGCTGTTTTTT.

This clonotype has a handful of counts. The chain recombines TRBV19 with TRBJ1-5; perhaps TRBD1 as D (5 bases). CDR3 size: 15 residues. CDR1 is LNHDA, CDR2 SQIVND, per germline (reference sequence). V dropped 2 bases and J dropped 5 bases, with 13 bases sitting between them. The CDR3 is CASSILKQGDQPQHF. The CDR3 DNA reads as TGTGCCAGTAGTATACTGAAGCAGGGCGATCAGCCCCAGCATTTT.

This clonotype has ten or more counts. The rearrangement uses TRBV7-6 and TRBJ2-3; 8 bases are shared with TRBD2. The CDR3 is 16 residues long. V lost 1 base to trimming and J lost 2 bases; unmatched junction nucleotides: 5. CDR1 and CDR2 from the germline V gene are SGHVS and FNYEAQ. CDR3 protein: CASSLESGGYTDTQYF. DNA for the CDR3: TGTGCCAGCAGCTTAGAATCGGGAGGGTACACAGATACGCAGTATTTT.

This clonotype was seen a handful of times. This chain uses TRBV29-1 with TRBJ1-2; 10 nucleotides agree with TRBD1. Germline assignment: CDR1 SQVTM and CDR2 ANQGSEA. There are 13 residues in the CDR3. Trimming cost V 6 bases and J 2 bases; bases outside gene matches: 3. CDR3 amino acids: CSVRTGGNYGYTF. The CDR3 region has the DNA TGCAGCGTGCGGACAGGGGGGAACTATGGCTACACCTTC.

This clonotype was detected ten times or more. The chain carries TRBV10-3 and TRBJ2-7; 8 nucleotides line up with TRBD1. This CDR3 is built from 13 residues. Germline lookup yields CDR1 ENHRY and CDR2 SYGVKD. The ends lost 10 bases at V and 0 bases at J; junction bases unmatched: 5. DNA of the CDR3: TGTGCCACCTGGACAGGGAGCTCCTACGAGCAGTACTTC. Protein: CATWTGSSYEQYF.